The 15 T cell receptor beta chains presented below share a single source sample, sequenced in a study of shared clonotypes between healthy human individuals. Assay: immunoSEQ multiplex PCR; the TCRdb copy retains only in-frame clones and omits some. The table has 500,000 or so clones, approximately 95% seen once; the top ten hold about 0.06%. Sequences were obtained from naive CD4+ T cells sorted from blood. Subset given: CD45RA+ positively selected. Every receptor here comes from a young woman in good health.

The rearrangement joins TRBV29-1 to TRBJ2-1, with D tentatively TRBD1 (6 bases). The CDR3 is 19 residues long. The germline V gene encodes CDR1 SQVTM and CDR2 ANQGSEA. Trimming stripped 6 bases from V and 5 bases from J, with 32 bases between. The CDR3 nucleotides read TGCAGCGTCAGACAGCGGATACGACAGGAATTGGGGCTCAACAATGAGCAGTTCTTC. Amino acid sequence: CSVRQRIRQELGLNNEQFF.

DNA for the CDR3: TGCGCCAGCAGCCTAGGGACAGCTACTGGAAACACCATATATTTT. Translated: CASSLGTATGNTIYF. This chain uses TRBV5-1 with TRBJ1-3, with 7 positions matching TRBD1. After removal of 4 bases from V and 2 bases from J, the junction contained 6 bases not matched to a gene. Germline V gene data show CDR1 as SGHRS and CDR2 as YFSETQ. The CDR3 sequence is 15 residues long. The whole variable domain, remainder taken from reference TRBV5-1 and TRBJ1-3, is KAGVTQTPRYLIKTRGQQVTLSCSPISGHRSVSWYQQTPGQGLQFLFEYFSETQRNKGNFPGRFSGRQFSNSRSEMNVSTLELGDSALYLCASSLGTATGNTIYFGEGSWLTVV.

CDR3 in amino acids: CASSLFRSEAFF. CDR3 in DNA: TGTGCCAGCAGTTTATTTAGGTCGGAAGCTTTCTTT. The chain couples TRBV28 to TRBJ1-1; D call uncertain. The CDR3 length is 12 residues. CDR1 is MDHEN and CDR2 is SYDVKM in the germline V gene. V was trimmed by 1 base and J by 8 bases, leaving 8 bases between them.

The V call is TRBV5-4, the J call TRBJ1-1; a possible D gene is TRBD1 (5 bases). Between the trimmed V and J ends, which lost 1 base and 6 bases, there was a span of 16 bases. From germline, CDR1 is SGHNT and CDR2 YYREEE (reference sequence). This CDR3 has 15 amino acids. CDR3 protein: CASSLSGRMSPEAFF. For the CDR3, the DNA is TGTGCCAGCAGCTTGTCAGGGCGGATGAGCCCTGAAGCTTTCTTT.

This sequence joins TRBV27 and TRBJ1-6; no firm D call. From germline, CDR1 is MNHEY and CDR2 SMNVEV (reference sequence). Trimming left V 5 bases short and J 4 bases short, with 9 bases between. The CDR3 totals 14 residues. The CDR3 here is CASSPNTYNSPLHF. CDR3 bases: TGTGCCAGCAGTCCGAACACTTATAATTCACCCCTCCACTTT.

J is TRBJ2-7 and V is TRBV2, with D unresolved. Trimming stripped 2 bases from V and 12 bases from J, with 20 bases between. CDR3 length: 14 amino acids. Germline-derived CDR1 and CDR2 are SNHLY and FYNNEI. This CDR3 reads CASSETFLLEGSYF. Written as DNA, the CDR3 is TGTGCCAGCAGTGAAACGTTCCTCTTGGAAGGCTCGTACTTC.

V usage is TRBV5-1 and J usage is TRBJ2-7, with 9 bases that match TRBD2. The V segment lost 0 bases and the J segment 4 bases; nucleotides outside the gene matches: 5. The CDR3 extends over 15 amino acids. Germline CDR1 is SGHRS and CDR2 is YFSETQ. DNA of the CDR3: TGCGCCAGCAGCTTGGTCGGTAGCGGGAGTTACGAGCAGTACTTC. Translated, it gives CASSLVGSGSYEQYF.

CDR3 residues: CASSLGLAGLTGELFF. Written as DNA, the CDR3 is TGTGCCAGCAGTTTGGGCCTAGCGGGTCTCACCGGGGAGCTGTTTTTT. This sequence joins TRBV27 and TRBJ2-2; 8 bases are a match to TRBD2. The CDR3 extends over 16 amino acids. J gave up 4 bases and V 3 bases, and 7 bases lay outside the gene matches. Germline lookup yields CDR1 MNHEY and CDR2 SMNVEV (reference sequence).

The V and J genes are TRBV2 and TRBJ2-7; unclear D gene. V gave up 1 base and J gave up 0 bases, with 13 bases separating them. CDR1 and CDR2 from the germline V gene are SNHLY and FYNNEI. The CDR3 spans 16 residues. CDR3 amino acids: CASSEELGRNSYEQYF. CDR3 DNA: TGTGCCAGCAGTGAAGAGCTAGGACGGAACTCCTACGAGCAGTACTTC.

The DNA for the CDR3 is TGTGCCTGGAGTGCAGGGTATAATTCACCCCTCCACTTT. Its translation is CAWSAGYNSPLHF. The chain links TRBV30 to TRBJ1-6; D is possibly TRBD1 (5 bases). The V gene lost 1 base and the J gene lost 4 bases, with 5 bases spanning the gap. Per the germline V gene, CDR1 is GTSNPN and CDR2 is SVGIG (reference sequence). The CDR3 consists of 13 residues. Complete variable domain (other parts from reference TRBV30 and TRBJ1-6): SQTIHQWPATLVQPVGSPLSLECTVEGTSNPNLYWYRQAAGRGLQLLFYSVGIGQISSEVPQNLSASRPQDRQFILSSKKLLLSDSGFYLCAWSAGYNSPLHFGNGTRLTVT.

The gene calls are TRBV19 and TRBJ2-1; D not resolved. This CDR3 spans 11 amino acids. V lost 2 bases and J lost 6, with 2 bases in between. CDR1 is LNHDA and CDR2 is SQIVND in the germline V gene (reference sequence). The CDR3 region is CASSILNEQFF. CDR3 sequence (DNA): TGTGCCAGTAGTATACTCAATGAGCAGTTCTTC.

The chain's CDR3 is CASSLGRSGTSGPSQYF. CDR3 nucleotide sequence: TGTGCCAGCAGCTTAGGGAGATCCGGGACTAGCGGGCCCTCTCAGTACTTC. The chain has TRBV7-9 and TRBJ2-7, with 12 bases aligning to TRBD2. This CDR3 spans 17 amino acids. V gave up 1 base and J gave up 10 bases; unmatched junction bases: 14. Germline values: CDR1 SEHNR, CDR2 FQNEAQ (reference sequence).

The genes are TRBV19 and TRBJ1-2; D may be TRBD1 (6 bases). This CDR3 contains 15 residues. Between the trimmed V and J ends, which lost 5 bases and 3 bases, there was a span of 16 bases. Germline CDR1 and CDR2: LNHDA and SQIVND (reference sequence). CDR3 DNA sequence: TGTGCCAGTAGTCCCCAACCGACAGGACACTATGGCTACACCTTC. It specifies CASSPQPTGHYGYTF. Combining the CDR3 with reference TRBV19 and TRBJ1-2 gives the whole variable domain DGGITQSPKYLFRKEGQNVTLSCEQNLNHDAMYWYRQDPGQGLRLIYYSQIVNDFQKGDIAEGYSVSREKKESFPLTVTSAQKNPTAFYLCASSPQPTGHYGYTFGSGTRLTVV.

The V call is TRBV10-3, the J call TRBJ2-2, with TRBD2 identical over 8 bases. With 10 bases clipped from V and 1 base from J, the junction kept 20 bases outside the gene matches. Looked up from germline, CDR1 is ENHRY and CDR2 is SYGVKD. This CDR3 spans 19 amino acids. The CDR3 DNA follows: TGTGCCACGAACGGACAGAGCGAATTAGCGGGAATGAACACCGGGGAGCTGTTTTTT. It codes for CATNGQSELAGMNTGELFF.

The J gene is TRBJ2-1, the V gene TRBV6-5, with 14 nucleotides matching TRBD2. Germline V lookup: CDR1 MNHEY, CDR2 SVGAGI. V was pared by 4 bases and J by 9 bases, with 8 bases of the junction left unmatched. This CDR3 is built from 16 residues. CDR3 protein: CASSLRGLAGAGEQFF. DNA for the CDR3: TGTGCCAGCAGTTTAAGGGGACTAGCGGGAGCCGGTGAGCAGTTCTTC.